The clone carrying this T cell receptor beta chain was detected ten times or more. Its antigen is not identified. 5'RACE with 10-nucleotide random UMIs produced the cDNA. One entry per CDR3 protein results from TCRdb running MiXCR on the 5' RACE reads. Among about 84,000 distinct CDR3 sequences listed, 4.3% were seen once. The data originate from a study of neurological immune-mediated disorders. In the study overall: There were around 34 multiple sclerosis patients. Of these, roughly 30 had relapsing-remitting MS and 3 had secondary progressive MS. Study results and limitations: Neither clinical nor MRI features were found to be associated with the multiple sclerosis repertoire cluster.

CDR1 and CDR2 (germline): SEHNR, FQNEAQ (reference sequence). CDR3 size: 14 residues. Between the trimmed V and J ends, which lost 5 bases and 9 bases, there was a span of 17 bases. Regarding time point: longitudinal time-point 3. The sequenced sample consisted of PBMCs. The genes are TRBV7-9 and TRBJ2-1; D is possibly TRBD1 (7 bases). The TCR comes from a woman aged 60-75 years with multiple sclerosis. CDR3 sequence reads: CASSPRGAGSEQFF. As DNA, the CDR3 is TGTGCCAGCAGCCCCAGGGGGGCGGGGTCTGAGCAGTTCTTC.